This T cell receptor (beta chain) is drawn from a study of glioma-infiltrating T cells. Study results and limitations: Tissue-blood divergence was below expectation in non-neoplastic patients, above in gliomas.

Using RNA template, CDR3s of TCR alpha and beta were amplified with iRepertoire arm-PCR. One-step reverse transcription and amplification started from around 100-400 ng of tissue mRNA or PBMC total RNA. TCRdb recomputed calls from the multiplex PCR reads with MiXCR, one row per CDR3 protein. The sample yields about 93,000 distinct CDR3 sequences, 35% to 50% seen once. Unmatched junction bases numbered 8, after V lost 8 bases and J lost 4 bases. The CDR3 has 15 residues. Germline V CDR1 and CDR2: MNHEY, SMNVEV (reference sequence). This clonotype was counted ten times or more. No antigen is known for it.

The V gene is TRBV27, the J gene TRBJ2-1, with 10 positions matching TRBD2. Sequences were obtained from glioma tissue, nonneoplastic brain tissue, or PBMCs (not recorded which). This receptor was obtained from a human donor with low-grade glioma or glioblastoma, undergoing nonglioma brain surgery, or in good health (not recorded which). The CDR3 is CASWPSGSGYNEQFF. CDR3 DNA: TGTGCCAGCTGGCCTAGCGGGAGCGGTTACAATGAGCAGTTCTTC.